This is a list of T cell receptor beta chains from one sample in a study of T cell responses to AZD1222 COVID-19 vaccine. Sequenced by immunoSEQ multiplex PCR; TCRdb stores in-frame clones only, minus some. Here the sample spans some 140,000 clones, more than 85% being singletons. The sequences come from peripheral blood, collected on day 0 of AZD1222 vaccination. The receptors were gathered from an adult in good health. CDR3s include the opening cysteine and the closing phenylalanine or tryptophan. Fields, in order: J gene, V gene, D gene, clone size, CDR3 protein, CDR3 DNA. The D gene is left open where the match is weak. Size is stated for part of the rows, as once, few or many counts, or as a class when the clone is expanded.

TRBJ1-5	TRBV6-5	-	-	CASRSPGRGNQPQHF	TGTGCCAGCAGATCTCCGGGACGGGGAAATCAGCCCCAGCATTTT
TRBJ1-2	TRBV2	-	-	CASSPAGQGGYGYTF	TGTGCCAGCAGTCCCGCCGGCCAGGGTGGATATGGCTACACCTTC
TRBJ1-5	TRBV5-1	-	-	CASSSDGGGGQPQHF	TGCGCCAGCAGCTCGGACGGTGGGGGGGGACAGCCCCAGCATTTT
TRBJ2-7	TRBV12-3/TRBV12-4	-	-	CASSLTNYEQYF	TGTGCCAGCAGCCTCACCAACTACGAGCAGTACTTC
TRBJ2-5	TRBV6-2/TRBV6-3	-	-	CASSYSAKETQYF	TGTGCCAGCAGTTACTCGGCCAAAGAGACCCAGTACTTC
TRBJ1-6	TRBV3-1/TRBV3-2	-	-	CASSQQYNSPLHF	TGTGCCAGCAGCCAACAGTATAATTCACCCCTCCACTTT
TRBJ2-1	TRBV7-9	-	few	CASTDWGDAYNEQFF	TGTGCCAGCACCGACTGGGGGGACGCGTACAATGAGCAGTTCTTC
TRBJ1-4	TRBV5-4	TRBD1	-	CASSQGQFNEKLFF	TGTGCCAGCAGCCAGGGACAGTTTAATGAAAAACTGTTTTTT
TRBJ1-2	TRBV28	-	-	CASSLDYGYTF	TGTGCCAGCAGTTTAGACTATGGCTACACCTTC
TRBJ2-3	TRBV29-1	TRBD2	-	CSVGREGSVDTQYF	TGCAGCGTTGGTCGGGAGGGGTCCGTAGATACGCAGTATTTT
TRBJ1-3	TRBV10-3	-	-	CAISELQRDSGNTIYF	TGTGCCATCAGTGAGCTGCAGCGAGACTCTGGAAACACCATATATTTT
TRBJ2-1	TRBV9	TRBD2	-	CASSARLLRAGRDEQFF	TGTGCCAGCAGCGCCCGCCTTTTGCGAGCTGGGAGGGATGAGCAGTTCTTC
TRBJ2-1	TRBV9	TRBD2	-	CASSRLAGDGSPYNEQFF	TGTGCCAGCAGCAGACTAGCGGGAGATGGGAGCCCCTACAATGAGCAGTTCTTC
TRBJ1-1	TRBV5-4	-	-	CASSLKGLGRQTYTEAFF	TGTGCCAGCAGCTTGAAGGGGCTGGGCAGACAAACCTACACTGAAGCTTTCTTT
TRBJ1-1	TRBV5-1	-	-	CASSYRLNTEAFF	TGCGCCAGCAGTTATAGGTTGAACACTGAAGCTTTCTTT
TRBJ2-1	TRBV12-5	TRBD2	-	CASGLGTSVEQFF	TGTGCTAGTGGTTTGGGGACTAGTGTTGAGCAGTTCTTC
TRBJ2-1	TRBV9	-	-	CASSVGGSGGGNEQFF	TGTGCCAGCAGCGTCGGAGGGAGTGGTGGGGGCAATGAGCAGTTCTTC
TRBJ2-7	TRBV2	-	-	CASSEGRVHGQYF	TGTGCCAGCAGTGAAGGTCGGGTTCATGGGCAGTACTTC
TRBJ1-1	TRBV2	-	-	CASSERGFTEAFF	TGTGCCAGCAGTGAAAGGGGGTTCACTGAAGCTTTCTTT
TRBJ2-7	TRBV20-1	-	-	CSASVADYEQYF	TGCAGTGCTAGTGTGGCCGATTACGAGCAGTACTTC
TRBJ2-7	TRBV6-2/TRBV6-3	-	-	CASSYDDRFSYEQYF	TGTGCCAGCAGTTACGACGACAGGTTTTCCTACGAGCAGTACTTC
TRBJ1-5	TRBV4-1	-	-	CASSQGVGSQPQHF	TGCGCCAGCAGCCAGGGAGTAGGAAGCCAGCCCCAGCATTTT
TRBJ2-1	TRBV4-3	TRBD2	-	CASSQETSGRANNEQFF	TGCGCCAGCAGCCAAGAGACTAGCGGGAGGGCCAACAATGAGCAGTTCTTC
TRBJ1-1	TRBV28	-	-	CASSSPGLPNTEAFF	TGTGCCAGCAGTTCGCCGGGTCTGCCGAACACTGAAGCTTTCTTT
TRBJ1-1	TRBV29-1	-	-	CSVSGRGGGTEAFF	TGCAGCGTTTCGGGGCGGGGAGGGGGCACTGAAGCTTTCTTT
TRBJ2-5	TRBV27	TRBD1	-	CASGQGYETQYF	TGTGCCAGCGGACAGGGTTACGAGACCCAGTACTTC
TRBJ1-2	TRBV7-8	-	-	CASSLRGNWRGYTF	TGTGCCAGCAGCCTACGAGGCAATTGGCGTGGCTACACCTTC
TRBJ1-3	TRBV29-1	-	-	CSVGGPGNTIYF	TGCAGCGTTGGAGGGCCTGGAAACACCATATATTTT
TRBJ1-4	TRBV9	-	-	CASSTGLANEKLFF	TGTGCCAGCAGTACAGGGTTAGCTAATGAAAAACTGTTTTTT
TRBJ2-7	TRBV30	TRBD2	once	CAWSWTSRFYEQYF	TGTGCCTGGAGTTGGACTAGCAGATTCTACGAGCAGTACTTC
TRBJ1-1	TRBV6-5	TRBD1	-	CASSYGTGDTEAFF	TGTGCCAGCAGTTACGGGACAGGGGACACTGAAGCTTTCTTT
TRBJ1-5	TRBV2	-	-	CASSEVGGRVHQPQHF	TGTGCCAGCAGTGAAGTGGGTGGCAGGGTCCATCAGCCCCAGCATTTT
TRBJ2-1	TRBV5-1	TRBD2	once	CASSPRRGSGSSYNEQFF	TGCGCCAGCAGCCCCCGGAGGGGTAGCGGGAGTTCCTACAATGAGCAGTTCTTC
TRBJ1-2	TRBV6-5	TRBD1	-	CASTLDRGEGYGYTF	TGTGCCAGCACCCTGGACAGGGGTGAGGGCTATGGCTACACCTTC
TRBJ2-1	TRBV7-3	TRBD2	once	CASSSGLADVNEQFF	TGTGCCAGCAGCTCGGGACTAGCGGACGTCAATGAGCAGTTCTTC
TRBJ1-1	TRBV3-1/TRBV3-2	TRBD1	-	CASSQPRGGLNTEAFF	TGTGCCAGCAGCCAACCCAGGGGGGGGTTGAACACTGAAGCTTTCTTT
TRBJ1-2	TRBV11-2	-	-	CASSLGIRGISNYGYTF	TGTGCCAGCAGCTTAGGAATCCGGGGAATTTCTAACTATGGCTACACCTTC
TRBJ1-1	TRBV6-6	-	-	CASSTTSSHTEAFF	TGTGCCAGCAGTACGACATCATCGCACACTGAAGCTTTCTTT
TRBJ2-3	TRBV9	TRBD2	-	CASSPQGLAPDTQYF	TGTGCCAGCAGCCCCCAGGGACTAGCGCCAGATACGCAGTATTTT
TRBJ2-7	TRBV6-5	TRBD1	-	CASSRQGFTYEQYF	TGTGCCAGCAGTCGACAGGGGTTTACCTACGAGCAGTACTTC
TRBJ1-4	TRBV19	-	-	CASSIDRNEKLFF	TGTGCCAGTAGTATTGACCGTAATGAAAAACTGTTTTTT
TRBJ1-2	TRBV5-1	-	-	CASSGEGYGYTF	TGCGCCAGCAGTGGGGAAGGCTATGGCTACACCTTC
TRBJ1-5	TRBV30	-	-	CAWREYRGDPNQPQHF	TGTGCCTGGAGGGAATATCGGGGGGACCCTAATCAGCCCCAGCATTTT
TRBJ1-5	TRBV7-9	-	once	CASIRGGGLGPQHF	TGTGCCAGCATACGAGGGGGGGGCCTTGGGCCCCAGCATTTT
TRBJ2-3	TRBV12-2	-	-	CASRLEAQELSSTDTQYF	TGTGCAAGTCGCTTAGAGGCTCAGGAGCTTTCTAGCACAGATACGCAGTATTTT